This TCR beta chain emerged from a study of T cell clones after liver transplantation (dated by TCRdb to about 2019). General notes on the study: The samples were obtained from ITN030ST, a randomized trial that attempted immunosuppression withdrawal within 2 years after liver transplantation. Blood samples were collected pre-transplant, pre-randomization before withdrawal, and post-randomization after either full withdrawal or failed withdrawal. Donor-reactive T cell clones were identified by TCRbeta sequencing following a pre-transplant mixed lymphocyte reaction and were subsequently tracked in post-transplant blood. Tolerance meant complete immunosuppression withdrawal for at least one year without liver enzymes rising beyond twice the upper limit of normal. A cohort of 8 liver transplant recipients was studied, of whom 3 were classified as tolerant and 5 as non-tolerant. Third party-reactive TCRbeta sequences were also identified from pre-transplant MLRs to serve as an antigen-independent comparator for donor-reactive sequences. Until randomization at 12-24 months post-transplant, subjects were given standard immunosuppression, with no induction therapy. Of the eight recipients, three were HCV-positive, while the remaining recipients had been transplanted for non-autoimmune, non-viral indications.

This clone has just a few counts. Its antigen is still unknown. Per-base quality was not reported, and no clone a single base away is much larger than it. Using immunoSEQ, frozen genomic DNA was subjected to high-throughput TCRbeta CDR3 sequencing, a process that included PCR amplification, mapping, bias correction and internal controls. In the original analysis: Only productive rearrangements were retained, and each unique TCRbeta sequence was defined by its CDR3 nucleotide sequence together with its V and J gene. Donor-reactive sequences required at least 5-fold expansion in CFSE-low cells versus unstimulated pre-transplant cells and at least 0.01% frequency. To ensure at least 90% detection power, minimum frequency thresholds were set for each subject based on that subject's lowest-template unstimulated sample. Jensen-Shannon divergence between the top 1000 TCRbeta sequences post-transplant and pre-transplant was used to measure repertoire turnover. Two-sided Fisher's exact tests were used to test for changes in how often donor-reactive sequences were detected. TCRdb retrieved this table from immuneACCESS and kept in-frame rearrangements only. Not all clones are present; in checked studies, unresolved V genes account for under half, and no reason is known for the remainder. V, J and clone size derive from that table, while D and trimming were established from the DNA sequence. The sample data list some 60,000 clones, and 71% of these were observed just once. Clones ranked in the top ten supply approximately 15% of the sample.

The time point label corresponds to: pre-transplant. Thawed unstimulated PBMCs were stained for CD3, CD4 and CD8 and FACS-sorted into CD3+CD4+ and CD3+CD8+ populations. All 8 studied subjects were randomized to immunosuppression withdrawal. The Qiagen DNeasy Blood and Tissue Kit was used for genomic DNA isolation. The investigation overall reported the following: A greater decline was seen for donor-reactive sequences than for third party-reactive sequences, suggesting partial antigen-specific deletion unrelated to withdrawal success. Once repertoire turnover was taken into account, donor-reactive detection showed a significant reduction for CD4 in 7 of 8 subjects and for CD8 in 8 of 8. Because of small, heterogeneous patient numbers and non-standardized post-transplant time points, the conclusions were only preliminary. Because allograft tissue specimens were not available, migration of donor-reactive T cells into the graft, rather than deletion, may have occurred. In 5 of 8 subjects, regardless of tolerance or HCV status, circulating donor-reactive CD4 TCRbeta sequences dropped significantly post-transplant. Low numbers of available donor cells limited the measurable donor-reactive repertoire in two subjects.

The starting material was CD4+ T cells from blood, obtained before liver transplant. The TCR sequence derives from a human donor who received a liver transplant.

The DNA reads TGTGCCAGCAGCCAAGTTGGGACAGTATACTCTTCGAACACTGAAGCTTTCTTT. Its translation reads: CASSQVGTVYSSNTEAFF. The rearranged chain carries TRBV4-2 and TRBJ1-1; 7 bases in the junction line up with TRBD1. The germline V gene provides CDR1 LGHNA and CDR2 YNFKEQ. Counted from cysteine to phenylalanine, this CDR3 has 18 amino acids. The only DNA kept is the CDR3, 54 bases in frame from the first base. Compared with germline, V lacks 1 base and J lacks 1 base; bases without a gene match: 12.